The 6 T cell receptor beta chains in this list originate from one sample, sequenced in a study of blood T cell repertoires in COVID-19 (dated by TCRdb to 2018 to 2021). Libraries were prepared through the immunoSEQ multiplex PCR assay. Sourced from immuneACCESS, this table was stored by TCRdb with only in-frame sequences that have V and J called. A share of the clones is absent; for the studies checked, an unresolved V gene accounts for under half, and the remainder has no known explanation. Within this sample are 150,000 to 200,000 clones, with around 85% of them counted one time only. 2.1% of the sample is held by the ten biggest clonotypes. Sequencing was performed on peripheral blood. Source of these receptors: a man aged 65-85 years with active or convalescent COVID-19.

This chain joins TRBV6-2 or TRBV6-3 and TRBJ2-7; TRBD2 matches 8 bases. This CDR3 comprises 15 residues. J was trimmed by 7 bases and V by 0 bases; bases with no gene match: 8. Germline V CDR1 and CDR2: MNHEY, SVGEGT. This chain's CDR3 is CASSYSRRGAKEQYF. The CDR3 DNA follows: TGTGCCAGCAGTTACTCGAGGCGGGGGGCGAAAGAGCAGTACTTC.

The chain has TRBV12-2 and TRBJ1-4; TRBD1, the table's D call, was not compared with the DNA. TRBV12-2 is listed as a pseudogene. This CDR3 has 18 residues. The CDR3 is CASRPPNRDKTRGEKLFF. CDR3 nucleotides: TGTGCAAGTCGCCCCCCCAACCGGGACAAGACCCGGGGTGAAAAACTGTTTTTT.

The V and J genes are TRBV19 and TRBJ2-7, with D possibly matching TRBD1 (8 bases). This CDR3 comprises 13 residues. Germline CDR1 reads LNHDA; CDR2 reads SQIVND (reference sequence). V lost 6 bases, J lost 6 bases, and 15 bases lay in between. The CDR3 bases are TGTGCCAGTAGCGCACAGGGGGGGGTCGAGCAGTACTTC. Amino acid sequence: CASSAQGGVEQYF. The whole variable domain, filled in from reference TRBV19 and TRBJ2-7, reads DGGITQSPKYLFRKEGQNVTLSCEQNLNHDAMYWYRQDPGQGLRLIYYSQIVNDFQKGDIAEGYSVSREKKESFPLTVTSAQKNPTAFYLCASSAQGGVEQYFGPGTRLTVT.

This chain joins TRBV3-1 (or the pseudogene TRBV3-2) and TRBJ2-3, with 10 bases aligning to TRBD2. J lost 5 bases, V lost 3 bases, and 17 bases had no gene match. Germline CDR1 reads LGHDT; CDR2 reads YNNKEL (reference sequence). The CDR3 is 19 amino acids. The CDR3 sequence is CASSHHSGLAGARGDTQYF. DNA of the CDR3: TGTGCCAGCAGCCATCATTCGGGGCTAGCGGGGGCCCGAGGAGATACGCAGTATTTT.

V and J are TRBV19 and TRBJ2-7; D ambiguous. Germline CDR1 and CDR2: LNHDA and SQIVND (reference sequence). The CDR3 is 14 amino acids. V lost 3 bases, J lost 0 bases, and 9 bases lay in between. In DNA, the CDR3 is TGTGCCAGTAGTATTTCTACGGGCTCCTACGAGCAGTACTTC. It specifies CASSISTGSYEQYF.

The chain employs TRBV5-1 and TRBJ2-7; D is undetermined. Trimming stripped 4 bases from V and 3 bases from J, with 8 bases between. This CDR3 is 12 amino acids long. Germline-derived CDR1 and CDR2 are SGHRS and YFSETQ. CDR3 residues: CASSSEFYEQYF. DNA of the CDR3: TGCGCCAGCAGCAGCGAATTCTACGAGCAGTACTTC. The whole variable domain, filled in from reference TRBV5-1 and TRBJ2-7, reads KAGVTQTPRYLIKTRGQQVTLSCSPISGHRSVSWYQQTPGQGLQFLFEYFSETQRNKGNFPGRFSGRQFSNSRSEMNVSTLELGDSALYLCASSSEFYEQYFGPGTRLTVT.